The 27 T cell receptor delta chains below come from one sample, sequenced in a study of gamma-delta T cells after stem cell transplantation. TCRdb reanalyzed the RT-PCR reads using CATT. The sample lists fewer than 1,500 delta-chain clones; roughly 6.2% were seen once. Sequencing was done on a sample of gamma-delta T cells. These receptors all come from a human donor. It is not recorded whose cells these are; they may come from a transplant donor.

Remarks on this clone: This DNA's translation and the protein TCRdb lists, from a much larger clone, do not match at residue 5, likely due to a read error; the protein shown is translated from the DNA. The chain combines TRDV2 with TRDJ1; D gene uncertain. The germline CDR1 and CDR2 sequences are GEAIGNYY and EKD. V was cut by 1 base and J by 0 bases, with 14 bases left in between. This CDR3 has 16 residues. CDR3 DNA sequence: TGTGCCTGTGACACTTTAAATTCCCCGTACACCGATAAACTCATCTTT. Translated, it gives CACDTLNSPYTDKLIF.

Concerning this clone: A far larger clone lies a single base away; this is likely a read error. Different DNA sequences within this sample yield the same CDR3. The chain recombines TRDV1 with TRDJ1, with 12 bases lining up with TRDD3. Germline loops: CDR1 TSWWSYY, CDR2 QGS. V gave up 9 bases and J gave up 0 bases; unmatched junction bases: 26. The CDR3 is made up of 22 amino acids. The CDR3 reads CALVGPTVWYWGIHQYTDKLIF. The CDR3 DNA sequence: TGTGCTCTAGTGGGTCCTACCGTATGGTACTGGGGGATACACCAATACACCGATAAACTCATCTTT.

This clone has just a few counts. The mismatch at residue 13 between this DNA's translation and the TCRdb protein of a much larger clone likely reflects a read error; the protein shown is translated from the DNA. The chain employs TRDV2 and TRDJ1; D may be TRDD3 (5 bases). The length of the CDR3 is 15 residues. CDR1 is GEAIGNYY and CDR2 is EKD in the germline V gene. DNA of the CDR3: TGTGCCTGTGACACCGTTGGGGCGTACACCGATAAACCCATCTTT. As protein: CACDTVGAYTDKPIF.

This clone was counted between two and nine times. It differs at one base from a far larger clone, so likely a read error. The sample has other DNA sequences that encode this CDR3 too. V is TRDV1 and J is TRDJ1; D perhaps matches TRDD2 (9 bases). Germline loops: CDR1 TSWWSYY, CDR2 QGS. The CDR3 is 24 residues long. The CDR3, as DNA: TGCGCTCTTGGGGCCGCACGGCCTTCCTACCGCGCCCTACTGGGGGCCGTATACACCGATAAACTCATCTTT. Its translation is CALGAARPSYRALLGAVYTDKLIF.

This clone was counted a few times. For this DNA, TCRdb reports the protein of a much larger clone, which diverges at residue 13, most likely from a read error; the protein presented here is translated directly from the DNA. The V call is TRDV2, the J call TRDJ1, with D possibly being TRDD3 (5 bases). Per the germline V gene, CDR1 is GEAIGNYY and CDR2 is EKD. The CDR3 spans 15 residues. In nucleotides, the CDR3 is TGTGCCTGTGACAGGGTTGGGGCCCACACCGATAAACCCATCTTT. Its translation is CACDRVGAHTDKPIF.

This clone was counted only a few times. A far larger clone differs by one base, so this is likely a read error. This sample includes further DNA sequences coding for the same CDR3. V usage is TRDV2 and J usage is TRDJ1, with 13 bases aligning to TRDD3. Germline V CDR1 and CDR2: GEAIGNYY, EKD. This CDR3 contains 19 residues. Here the CDR3 DNA reads TGTGCCTGCGACACGGTGAAAACTGGGGGATACGTCTACACCGATAAACTCATCTTT. Amino acids: CACDTVKTGGYVYTDKLIF.

This clone was picked up a small number of times. A read error is likely here: a far larger clone is one base away. This chain links TRDV2 with TRDJ1, with 13 bases identical to TRDD3. CDR1 GEAIGNYY and CDR2 EKD come from the germline V gene. The CDR3 totals 24 residues. CDR3 DNA: TGTGCCCGTGACACCGTGGCGCCGGGGTATAACTGGGGGATACGCAGGGGGGACACCGATAAACTCATCTTT. It codes for CARDTVAPGYNWGIRRGDTDKLIF.

The sample holds a few counts of this clone. The chain recombines TRDV2 with TRDJ1; a possible D gene is TRDD3 (6 bases). The CDR3 is 17 amino acids. V lost 3 bases to trimming and J lost 3 bases, with 22 bases between them. Germline values: CDR1 GEAIGNYY, CDR2 EKD. In DNA form, the CDR3 reads TGTGCCTGTGACGAGGTTGGTACGACGGATACCCCCGATAAACTCATCTTT. Protein sequence: CACDEVGTTDTPDKLIF.

This clone was detected ten times or more. It is likely a read error: a sequence one base away is far more abundant. This chain links TRDV2 with TRDJ1; 8 positions match TRDD3. The CDR3 is made up of 16 amino acids. CDR1 is GEAIGNYY and CDR2 is EKD in the germline V gene. The CDR3 region is CARDTLGEKYTDKLIF. In nucleotides, the CDR3 is TGTGCCCGTGACACCCTGGGGGAGAAGTACACCGATAAACTCATCTTT.

This sequence joins TRDV1 and TRDJ1, with 10 bases aligning to TRDD3. J was trimmed by 0 bases and V by 5 bases; bases with no gene match: 21. CDR1 is TSWWSYY, CDR2 QGS, per germline. The CDR3 has 21 residues. In DNA, the CDR3 is TGTGCTCTTGGGCCCCCTTTGGCCCAAATTGGTACTGGGGGATACACCGATAAACTCATCTTT. This codes for CALGPPLAQIGTGGYTDKLIF.

This clone was seen only a few times. TCRdb assigns this DNA the protein of a much larger clone, which departs from its translation at residue 15; this likely reflects a read error, and the protein shown comes from translating the DNA. CDR3 in DNA: TGTGCCTGTGACACTATCAGTACTGGGGGATACAGCTCCTGGGGCACCCGACAGATGTTTTTC. It specifies CACDTISTGGYSSWGTRQMFF. The gene calls are TRDV2 and TRDJ3; TRDD3 aligns across 12 bases. CDR3 length equals 21 residues. Per germline, CDR1 GEAIGNYY and CDR2 EKD.

This clone has a handful of counts. A far larger clone differs by one base, so this is likely a read error. This sample also contains other DNA sequences that code for the same CDR3. The chain has TRDV2 and TRDJ1; TRDD3 agrees at 8 bases. The CDR3 contains 23 residues. Germline CDR1 is GEAIGNYY and CDR2 is EKD. Trimming at V came to 0 bases and at J to 0 bases, leaving 26 bases not matched to a gene. CDR3 protein: CACDTVASGHTGGQTQYTDKLIF. CDR3 DNA sequence: TGTGCCTGTGACACCGTAGCTTCGGGCCATACTGGGGGGCAAACCCAGTACACCGATAAACTCATCTTT.

This clone was counted a few times. A far bigger clonotype differs at one base, so this is likely a read error. Other DNA variants within this sample encode the same CDR3. The genes are TRDV2 and TRDJ1, with 9 nucleotides matching TRDD3. This CDR3 has 23 residues. CDR1 and CDR2 (germline): GEAIGNYY, EKD. The CDR3 nucleotides read TGTGCCTGCGACACCGTAGCTTCGGGCCATACTGGGGGACAAACCCAGTACACCGATAAACTCATCTTT. Translation gives CACDTVASGHTGGQTQYTDKLIF.

As for this clone: TCRdb pairs this DNA with a much larger clone's protein that differs at residue 12, likely a read error; the protein shown was translated from the DNA. CDR3 amino acids: CACDIVKDRSWGTRQMFF. CDR3 nucleotides: TGTGCCTGTGACATCGTAAAGGACCGCTCCTGGGGCACCCGACAGATGTTTTTC. The chain combines TRDV2 with TRDJ3, with D possibly being TRDD3 (6 bases). The CDR3 length is 18 residues. The germline gives CDR1 GEAIGNYY, CDR2 EKD.

This clone was detected only a few times. A far larger clone is just one base off, so this is likely a read error. At the DNA level, this CDR3 is encoded by other sequences in the same sample as well. This sequence joins TRDV2 and TRDJ1; D not certain. V was pared by 7 bases and J by 1 base, with 12 bases between. CDR3 length: 13 amino acids. The V gene's germline CDR1 is GEAIGNYY and CDR2 EKD. The CDR3 nucleotides read TGTGCCTGCGACCCGATATCCACCGATAAACTCATCTTT. Translated, it gives CACDPISTDKLIF.

This clone appeared a few times. TCRdb's protein for this DNA is that of a much larger clone and differs from the translation at residue 4, likely a read error; the protein shown is the DNA translation. This sequence joins TRDV2 and TRDJ1, with 7 bases identical to TRDD3. Germline CDR1 GEAIGNYY, CDR2 EKD. V lost 5 bases to trimming and J lost 2 bases; unmatched junction nucleotides: 7. The CDR3 length is 14 residues. CDR3 sequence: CACGSWGTTDKLIF. In DNA, the CDR3 is TGTGCCTGTGGCTCGTGGGGGACGACCGATAAACTCATCTTT.

This clone appeared a few times. One base separates it from a far larger clone, so it is likely a read error. Different DNA sequences within this sample yield the same CDR3. This chain joins TRDV2 and TRDJ1; the match to TRDD3 covers 13 bases. The CDR3 length is 21 residues. Germline CDR1 and CDR2: GEAIGNYY and EKD. Germline trimming cut 0 bases from V and 3 bases from J; bases unmatched to any gene: 18. CDR3 nucleotide sequence: TGTGCCTGTGACACCGTACTGGGGGATACGCGCGGAGGTAAGAGGGCCGATAAACTCATCTTT. This codes for CACDTVLGDTRGGKRADKLIF.

This clone appeared a few times. The protein recorded in TCRdb matches a much larger clone and deviates from this DNA's translation at residue 5, suggesting a read error; the protein here is obtained by translating the DNA. V is TRDV2 and J is TRDJ1, with D perhaps TRDD3 (6 bases). V was clipped by 3 bases and J by 0 bases, with 16 bases between them. Germline V gene lookup returns CDR1 GEAIGNYY and CDR2 EKD. The CDR3 extends over 16 amino acids. Written as DNA, the CDR3 is TGTGCCTGTGACCCGATGGAGGGGGGGAACACCGATAAACTCATCTTT. It specifies CACDPMEGGNTDKLIF.

This clone is classed as medium-sized (0.01 to 0.1%). Given a far larger clone just one base away, this is likely a sequencing read error. The J gene is TRDJ1, the V gene TRDV2; tentatively, D is TRDD2 (5 bases). The CDR3 runs to 15 residues. V dropped 5 bases and J dropped 0 bases, with 15 bases sitting between them. Per the germline V gene, CDR1 is GEAIGNYY and CDR2 is EKD. CDR3 bases: TGTGCCTGTGGCGCCCTACTAAAATACACCGATAAACTCATCTTT. Amino acids: CACGALLKYTDKLIF.

With respect to this clone: The amino acid sequence in TCRdb belongs to a much larger clone and departs from this DNA's translation at residue 4, likely a sequencing read error; the sequence shown is translated from the DNA. The rearrangement joins TRDV2 to TRDJ1; a possible D gene is TRDD2 (5 bases). Trimming removed 6 bases at V and 0 bases at J, with 16 bases between. The CDR3 is 15 residues long. Germline lookup yields CDR1 GEAIGNYY and CDR2 EKD. CDR3: CACNALLKYTDKLIF. The CDR3 DNA sequence: TGTGCCTGTAACGCCCTACTAAAATACACCGATAAACTCATCTTT.

In regard to this clone: A read error is the likely source, as a far larger clone sits one nucleotide away. The same CDR3 can be traced to other DNA sequences in this sample. The V gene is TRDV2, the J gene TRDJ1; D may be TRDD3 (8 bases). The CDR3 runs to 17 residues. Germline assignment: CDR1 GEAIGNYY and CDR2 EKD. V was cut by 0 bases and J by 2 bases, with 18 bases left in between. The CDR3 region is CACDTIPTGGETDKLIF. The CDR3 DNA reads TGTGCCTGTGACACCATTCCTACTGGGGGGGAAACCGATAAACTCATCTTT.

There are a few counts of this clone. A far bigger clonotype differs at one base, so this is likely a read error. The chain is built from TRDV2 and TRDJ2, with TRDD3 identical over 8 bases. Germline V CDR1 and CDR2: GEAIGNYY, EKD. This CDR3 contains 20 residues. The CDR3 protein is CACDPVSWGTPEGLTAQPFF. CDR3 bases: TGTGCCTGTGACCCGGTTTCCTGGGGGACCCCCGAGGGTTTGACAGCACAACCCTTCTTT.

In regard to this clone: TCRdb shows a much larger clone's protein in place of this DNA's translation, and the two differ at residue 4, likely through a read error; the protein shown is translated from the DNA. The chain joins TRDV2 to TRDJ1, with 13 positions matching TRDD3. Germline V lookup: CDR1 GEAIGNYY, CDR2 EKD. There are 17 residues in the CDR3. J lost 0 bases, V lost 5 bases, and 8 bases had no gene match. The CDR3 region is CACGVLGDTAYTDKLIF. CDR3 DNA: TGTGCCTGTGGTGTACTGGGGGATACGGCGTACACCGATAAACTCATCTTT.

As to this clone: TCRdb's listed protein matches a much larger clone and diverges from this DNA's translation at residue 10, likely through a read error; the protein shown comes from the DNA. The chain carries TRDV2 and TRDJ1, with D perhaps given as TRDD2 or TRDD3 (7 bases each). Germline CDR1 reads GEAIGNYY; CDR2 reads EKD. CDR3 size: 17 residues. V lost 0 bases, J lost 2 bases, and 18 bases lay in between. The chain's CDR3 is CACDTIPTGEETDKLIF. CDR3 bases: TGTGCCTGTGACACCATTCCTACTGGGGAAGAAACCGATAAACTCATCTTT.

A remark on this clone: TCRdb's protein, taken from a much larger clone, differs from this DNA's translation at residue 10, likely owing to a read error; the protein displayed comes from the DNA. The chain employs TRDV2 and TRDJ1, with D unresolved. Per germline, CDR1 GEAIGNYY and CDR2 EKD. This CDR3 comprises 16 residues. Trimming took 3 bases from V and 1 from J, leaving 17 bases between them. CDR3 nucleotide sequence: TGTGCCTGTGACGCTTTAAATTCCCCGTGCACCGATAAACTCATCTTT. It encodes CACDALNSPCTDKLIF.

Concerning this clone itself: The protein given by TCRdb reflects a much larger clone and differs at residue 6 from this DNA's translation, likely from a read error; the protein shown is the DNA's translation. This chain uses TRDV2 with TRDJ1, with D tentatively TRDD3 (5 bases). This CDR3 comprises 17 residues. Trimming took off 0 bases at V and 0 bases at J, with 16 bases between the two ends. Germline CDR1 and CDR2: GEAIGNYY and EKD. CDR3: CACDTMGGTGHTDKLIF. The CDR3 region has the DNA TGTGCCTGTGACACCATGGGCGGTACTGGACACACCGATAAACTCATCTTT.

This clone was detected only a few times. The mismatch at residue 20 between this DNA's translation and the TCRdb protein of a much larger clone likely reflects a read error; the protein shown is translated from the DNA. The chain carries TRDV2 and TRDJ3; 8 bases line up with TRDD3. This CDR3 region has 22 residues. Germline CDR1 is GEAIGNYY and CDR2 is EKD. CDR3 DNA sequence: TGTGCCTGTGACCAGGCGGGTACTGGGGGCCTCGACCGCTCCTGGGACACCCGACAGGTGTTTTTC. It translates to CACDQAGTGGLDRSWDTRQVFF.